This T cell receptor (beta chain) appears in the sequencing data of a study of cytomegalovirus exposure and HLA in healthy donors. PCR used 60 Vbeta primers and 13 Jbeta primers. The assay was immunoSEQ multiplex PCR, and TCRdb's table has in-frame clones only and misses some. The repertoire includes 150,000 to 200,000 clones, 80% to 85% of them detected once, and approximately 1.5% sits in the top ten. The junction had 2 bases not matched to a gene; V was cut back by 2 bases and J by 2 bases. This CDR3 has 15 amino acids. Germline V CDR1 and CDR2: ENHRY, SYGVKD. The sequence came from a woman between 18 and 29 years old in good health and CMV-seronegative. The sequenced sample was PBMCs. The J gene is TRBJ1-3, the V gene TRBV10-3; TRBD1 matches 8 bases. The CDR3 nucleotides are TGTGCCATCAGTGAGCCGGACAGGGCTGGAAACACCATATATTTT. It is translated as CAISEPDRAGNTIYF.